The entry below gives a single TCR beta chain sequence along with its context. The antigen remains undetermined. This specimen belongs to a study of Ad26.COV2.S vaccination and SARS-CoV-2 variants. As for the study in general: Once, or twice with 56 days between doses, Ad26.COV2.S was given intramuscularly. Study-level results: Individuals receiving vaccine had higher spike-specific TCR breadth than placebo recipients did.

Libraries were prepared by immunoSEQ multiplex PCR; TCRdb keeps only in-frame clonotypes and omits some of them. Counted here are about 350,000 clones, 85% to 90% occurring once; the ten biggest clones make up approximately 4.5%. The treatment was: some 19 received Ad26.COV2.S at low or high dose, single or two shots; roughly five received placebo; per-sample allocation not given. The samples were gathered on day 63 after the first injection of vaccine or placebo. The input for sequencing was peripheral blood, taken in a trial of Ad26.COV2.S vaccine versus placebo. This receptor was taken from a person aged 18-60 years who received the Ad26.COV2.S COVID-19 vaccine or a placebo.

The DNA of the CDR3 is TGCGCCAGCAGCCGACTGGTAGGGGACAATCAGCCCCAGCATTTT. As protein: CASSRLVGDNQPQHF. The rearrangement joins TRBV4-3 to TRBJ1-5; D is perhaps TRBD1 (5 bases). Trimming shortened V by 4 bases and J by 3 bases, and 13 bases separated the two germline ends. Germline values: CDR1 LGHNA, CDR2 YSLEER. The CDR3 extends over 15 amino acids.